These T cell receptor beta chains were read from a single sample in a study of cytomegalovirus exposure and HLA in healthy donors. Profiled with immunoSEQ multiplex PCR; TCRdb holds only in-frame clones, not every one. The repertoire holds some 80,000 clones, with approximately 60% as singletons. The material sequenced was PBMCs. Every receptor here comes from a male donor in good health and CMV-seropositive. Each CDR3 is given with its conserved first and last residue. The D gene is left open where the match is weak. Clone size appears in some rows only: once, few, many, or a class for an expanded clone.

D	size	J	V	DNA	CDR3
TRBD1	few	TRBJ1-5	TRBV5-1	TGCGCCAGCAGCCTAACAGGGGTCGATCAGCCCCAGCATTTT	CASSLTGVDQPQHF
.	.	TRBJ2-2	TRBV28	TGTGCCAGCATTAAAACCGGGGAGCTGTTTTTT	CASIKTGELFF
TRBD1	few	TRBJ1-1	TRBV4-3	TGCGCCAGCAGCCAAGAGAAGGGGGCAGGGCCGAACACTGAAGCTTTCTTT	CASSQEKGAGPNTEAFF
.	once	TRBJ2-6	TRBV5-1	TGCGCCAGCAGCTTACAGGGCTCTGGGGCCAACGTCCTGACTTTC	CASSLQGSGANVLTF
TRBD2	.	TRBJ2-7	TRBV6-5	TGTGCCAGCAGCAATCTAGCGGGAGGCTACGAGCAGTACTTC	CASSNLAGGYEQYF
TRBD1	few	TRBJ2-7	TRBV6-1	TGTGCCAGCAGTGTCCGGGGACAGGGGTACGAGCAGTACTTC	CASSVRGQGYEQYF
.	.	TRBJ1-5	TRBV6-6	TGTGCCAGCAACAGGCGGAGCAATCAGCCCCAGCATTTT	CASNRRSNQPQHF
.	few	TRBJ1-1	TRBV25-1	TGTGCCAGCAGTGAAACTGTAGGACAGTATCAGAACACTGAAGCTTTCTTT	CASSETVGQYQNTEAFF
TRBD2	few	TRBJ2-1	TRBV30	TGTGCCTGGAATGTAGCGGGGGGGGGCAATGAGCAGTTCTTC	CAWNVAGGGNEQFF
.	.	TRBJ1-5	TRBV1	TGCACCAGCAGCCCCGGGACAGGGGATCAGCCCCAGCATTTT	CTSSPGTGDQPQHF
TRBD1	.	TRBJ2-2	TRBV2	TGTGCCAGCAGAAATTCAAGGACAGGTGCTCAAACCGGGGAGCTGTTTTTT	CASRNSRTGAQTGELFF
.	few	TRBJ2-2	TRBV28	TGTGCCAGCAGTTTAACGGGAGCTTCGAACACCGGGGAGCTGTTTTTT	CASSLTGASNTGELFF
.	.	TRBJ1-6	TRBV10-2	TGCGCCAGCAAAGACAGTAACTATTCACCCCTCCACTTT	CASKDSNYSPLHF
.	.	TRBJ2-3	TRBV6-6	TGTGCCAGCACCCTTCGGGACTTCGACACAGATACGCAGTATTTT	CASTLRDFDTDTQYF
.	once	TRBJ2-7	TRBV29-1	TGCAGCGTTGTAGGCCAGGGGTCCCCGGGCGAGCAGTACTTC	CSVVGQGSPGEQYF
.	.	TRBJ2-4	TRBV9	TGTGCCAGCAGCCCGGGACTAGCCAAAAACATTCAGTACTTC	CASSPGLAKNIQYF
.	once	TRBJ2-5	TRBV5-4	TGTGCCAGCAGCTTGGCCCCGGGTCTTATAAGAGGGGAGACCCAGTACTTC	CASSLAPGLIRGETQYF
TRBD2	.	TRBJ2-3	TRBV29-1	TGCAGCGTTCTAGCGGGGGCACGTATCCAGTATTTT	CSVLAGARIQYF
.	.	TRBJ1-2	TRBV7-9	TGTGCCAGCAGCTTATCAAACAGGCCATATGGCTACACCTTC	CASSLSNRPYGYTF
.	.	TRBJ1-5	TRBV7-2	TGTGCCAGCAGCCAGTTCAATCAGCCCCAGCATTTT	CASSQFNQPQHF
TRBD2	.	TRBJ2-1	TRBV6-5	TGTGCCAGCACCAAGGGGCTAGCGGGCTCCAATGAGCAGTTCTTC	CASTKGLAGSNEQFF
.	.	TRBJ2-1	TRBV27	TGTGCCAGCAGTCCTCTAGTCGGGGAGCAGTTCTTC	CASSPLVGEQFF
.	medium-sized	TRBJ1-1	TRBV7-9	TGTGCCAGCAGCTCGGAGGGACGGGGTGAAGCTTTCTTT	CASSSEGRGEAFF
.	.	TRBJ2-1	TRBV30	TGTGCCTGGAGCGTGGGCGGGGGCCCTTACAATGAGCAGTTCTTC	CAWSVGGGPYNEQFF
TRBD2	.	TRBJ2-7	TRBV18	TGTGCCAGCTCACCACCTAGAGCTAGCGGGGACTACGAGCAGTACTTC	CASSPPRASGDYEQYF
.	.	TRBJ1-1	TRBV19	TGTGCCAGTAGTATAGCGGGTATGAACACTGAAGCTTTCTTT	CASSIAGMNTEAFF
.	.	TRBJ2-7	TRBV27	TGTGCCAGCAGTTTAGTGGGGGGATCCTACGAGCAGTACTTC	CASSLVGGSYEQYF